This T cell receptor (beta chain) was observed in a study of T cells in Graves' hyperthyroidism and ophthalmopathy (dated by TCRdb to about 2019). Regarding the research as a whole: Peripheral blood was sampled at the time of initial diagnosis, prior to any treatment. Prospective prediction of ophthalmopathy was tested in an independent validation cohort of fewer than 20 hyperthyroidism patients and 15 to 17 patients who later progressed to ophthalmopathy. The study also compared thyroid tissue and blood T-cell repertoires from five or six Graves' hyperthyroidism patients. Once sampling was done, hyperthyroidism patients were given methimazole at a starting dose of 30 mg daily, whereas ophthalmopathy patients were given high-dose intravenous methylprednisolone. The paper describes TCR Vbeta CDR3 sequencing of 140 or so peripheral blood samples, made up of 40 to 45 ophthalmopathy patients, roughly 72 hyperthyroidism patients and around 17 progressor patients. A discovery cohort of about a hundred patients, roughly 43 with Graves' ophthalmopathy and under 60 with stable Graves' hyperthyroidism, was used to find distinguishing TCR V-J signatures. The 100 discovery patients were divided at random into training and test sets in a 7:3 ratio. General conclusions and limits of the study: Blood samples also contained most of the expanded thyroid clonotypes (frequency above 0.001), which suggests that blood repertoires may reflect thyroid immune responses. In validation, the model predicted progression to ophthalmopathy with approximately 70% sensitivity and roughly 72% specificity, a median of about six months before onset. A model built on a 13 V-J signature distinguished ophthalmopathy from stable hyperthyroidism, reaching 87.88% sensitivity and 81.08% specificity in cross-validation and 80%/75% in testing. No statistical method was used to set the sample size in advance, and investigators knew the group allocation.

The TCR beta CDR3 regions were amplified from the RNA transcripts. For the first round of RT-PCR on the TCR CDR3, the HTBI primer set was used together with the Qiagen OneStep RT-PCR kit. The libraries were constructed in a second round of multiplex PCR and then size-selected and purified. The libraries were sequenced on an Illumina HiSeq2000 using paired-end 100 bp reads. The study's own analysis went as follows. SOAPnuke was used to process the raw data, with reads discarded if the reads contained adapters or uncalled bases, had a mean Phred below 15, or lacked an exact constant-primer or identifier match. High-quality paired reads were merged with COPE v1.2.5, and unique nucleotide sequences were defined as clonotypes. MiTCR v1.1 was used to align the clonotypes against IMGT TRBV, TRBD and TRBJ reference segments. Analysis was restricted to V-J combinations with a frequency above 0.0001, which covered roughly 99% of repertoires. A TCS score was defined as the ratio of F50 (clonal expansion) to E x V (chaos), with BLOSUM62-based TCRdist applied between CDR3 peptides within each V-J. Welch's t-statistics and random forest reduced approximately 520 V-J features to roughly 13, which were used in a naive Bayes classifier (R e1071). TCRdb's own reprocessing of the public reads used fastp at Q25 and MiXCR and kept productive beta chains. Rows are unified per CDR3 protein, each entry keeping the most common DNA and genes. The authors' filters were not applied to this entry. The table for this sample lists about 350,000 distinct CDR3 sequences; less than 20% of them were counted only once. The ten biggest clones cover 15% of the sample.

Ophthalmopathy patients had moderately to severely active disease, with a Clinical Activity Score of 3 or more, a NOSPECS grade of 4 or more, and a disease duration of less than 3 months. Exclusion was applied to patients with uncontrolled infections, other autoimmune diseases, pregnancy or lactation. Clinical symptoms, serum thyroxine and TRAb, thyroid ultrasound, and orbital computed tomography formed the basis for the diagnoses. PBMCs were separated from roughly 9.6 ml of fresh peripheral blood using Ficoll-Paque density gradient centrifugation. Trizol reagent was used to extract total RNA, and RNA quality was then checked on an Agilent 2100 Bioanalyzer. Taken from cysteine to phenylalanine, the CDR3 has 14 residues. Just CDR3 DNA is preserved here, 42 bases in frame from base 1. V sheds 7 bases and J sheds 6 bases, leaving 16 bases between their ends. As to this clonotype: It has no known antigen specificity. The record has no base qualities; no much larger clone is one base away.

Specimen: blood. This TCR was recovered from a woman in her forties with Graves' ophthalmopathy. The chain employs TRBV12-3 or TRBV12-4 and TRBJ1-5; the D gene cannot be named for sure. The DNA sequence is TGTGCCAGCACCCTGGGAGGTTCGAGTCAGCCCCAGCATTTT. This is translated as CASTLGGSSQPQHF.